The subject of this entry is one T cell receptor (beta chain). The data are from a study of blood T cell repertoires in COVID-19. Germline CDR1 is WNHNN and CDR2 is SYGVQD (reference sequence). The CDR3 covers 12 residues. The V end was cut by 7 bases, the J end by 8 bases, with 11 bases between. Measured with immunoSEQ multiplex PCR; TCRdb has only the in-frame clones, and not every one. The sample lists 100,000 to 150,000 clones, 70% to 75% occurring once. The rearrangement links TRBV10-1 to TRBJ1-4; D ambiguous. The specimen sequenced was peripheral blood. This clonotype was obtained from a man in his 60s with acute or convalescent COVID-19. The CDR3 sequence: CASNVREEKLFF. CDR3 sequence (DNA): TGCGCCAGCAACGTCCGGGAGGAAAAACTGTTTTTT.